This T cell receptor beta chain comes out of a study of response to subunit inactivated influenza vaccine. Study-wide points: Few new T cells, the authors suggested, are recruited by each seasonal influenza vaccination.

Germline assignment: CDR1 SGHTA and CDR2 FQGTGA. Trimming removed 2 bases from V and 7 bases from J, with 12 bases in between. This CDR3 region has 15 residues. Comments on this clonotype: Its antigen is still unknown.

Each CDR3 protein gets one entry after TCRdb re-called the RT-PCR reads with MiXCR. The sample lists hundreds of thousands of distinct CDR3 sequences; roughly 20% were seen once. The receptor was derived from a man over 45 who received an inactivated influenza vaccine. The specimen comprised PBMCs from blood, sampled less than 6 days after vaccination. V gene TRBV7-3 combines with J gene TRBJ1-6; D gene ambiguous. The CDR3 DNA is TGTGCCAGCAGCTTATCCGGGCTTGGGAATTCACCCCTCCACTTT. It yields the protein CASSLSGLGNSPLHF.